Below, 18 T cell receptor beta chains from the same sample are listed, as sequenced in a study of T cell responses to AZD1222 COVID-19 vaccine. Assay used: immunoSEQ multiplex PCR; TCRdb lists only in-frame clones, some missing. The sample lists some 82,000 clones, 75% to 90% occurring once. The source material was peripheral blood, sampled on day 0 of AZD1222 vaccination. These receptors all stem from an adult in good health.

The chain uses TRBV29-1 and TRBJ2-7; D is perhaps TRBD1 or TRBD2 (5 bases each). Germline loops: CDR1 SQVTM, CDR2 ANQGSEA. The V gene lost 4 bases and the J gene lost 6 bases, with 10 bases spanning the gap. The length of the CDR3 is 11 residues. The CDR3 spells CSVVAGGEQYF. The DNA for the CDR3 is TGCAGCGTTGTTGCTGGGGGCGAGCAGTACTTC.

V is TRBV3-1 (or the pseudogene TRBV3-2) and J is TRBJ2-5; 8 bases are a match to TRBD2. V dropped 3 bases and J dropped 7; count of bases not matched to a gene: 7. Germline V lookup: CDR1 LGHDT, CDR2 YNNKEL (reference sequence). The CDR3 extends over 14 amino acids. The CDR3: CASSHKIREGTQYF. The CDR3 DNA sequence: TGTGCCAGCAGCCACAAAATCCGGGAGGGGACCCAGTACTTC.

A single count supports this clone. The gene calls are TRBV5-4 and TRBJ1-4; TRBD1 matches at 7 bases. Germline V gives CDR1 SGHNT, CDR2 YYREEE (reference sequence). This CDR3 region has 15 residues. V lost 4 bases, J lost 7 bases, and 10 bases stayed unmatched. DNA of the CDR3: TGTGCCAGCAGCCGAACAGGGGCGACGACTGAAAAACTGTTTTTT. Translation: CASSRTGATTEKLFF.

The V gene is TRBV14, the J gene TRBJ2-1, with 10 bases that match TRBD2. The V gene's germline CDR1 is SGHDN and CDR2 FVKESK. V shed 5 bases and J 6 bases; nucleotides not matched to a gene: 7. The CDR3 loop spans 15 amino acids. The CDR3 DNA reads TGTGCCAGCAGCTTAATAGCGGGGGGTCCCAATGAGCAGTTCTTC. This codes for CASSLIAGGPNEQFF.

This clone was observed a handful of times. The chain joins TRBV4-2 to TRBJ2-1; 10 bases line up with TRBD2. J lost 2 bases, V lost 0 bases, and 7 bases had no gene match. This CDR3 spans 18 amino acids. Germline CDR1 LGHNA, CDR2 YNFKEQ. The CDR3 loop reads CASSQDDISGGAYNEQFF. In DNA form, the CDR3 reads TGTGCCAGCAGCCAAGATGATATAAGCGGGGGGGCCTACAATGAGCAGTTCTTC.

The rearrangement joins TRBV11-2 to TRBJ2-3; D is ambiguous. This CDR3 has 14 amino acids. CDR1 is SGHAT and CDR2 is FQNNGV in the germline V gene. Trimming pared 3 bases from V and 1 base from J, leaving 8 bases between. As DNA, the CDR3 is TGTGCCAGCAGCTTGCAACGGGGCACAGATACGCAGTATTTT. Translation: CASSLQRGTDTQYF.

V usage is TRBV7-8 and J usage is TRBJ2-7; 9 nucleotides match TRBD2. The length of the CDR3 is 15 residues. Unmatched junction bases numbered 4, after V lost 0 bases and J lost 4 bases. The germline V gene encodes CDR1 SGHVS and CDR2 FQNEAQ. CDR3 coding DNA: TGTGCCAGCAGCTTAGCTGGGAGCGGGGGGTACGAGCAGTACTTC. As protein: CASSLAGSGGYEQYF.

Remarks on this clone: A junction end diverges from the germline sequence, so it may reflect a read error. The chain is built from TRBV4-1 and TRBJ1-1; no definite D call. The germline V gene has CDR1 MGHRA and CDR2 YSYEKL. The CDR3 is 15 amino acids. In nucleotides, the CDR3 is TGCGCCAGCAGCCAAGATGCGGGTATGAATACTGAAGCTTTCTTT. Its protein is CASSQDAGMNTEAFF.

The chain couples TRBV30 to TRBJ2-3; D not certain. Germline CDR1 is GTSNPN and CDR2 is SVGIG (reference sequence). The CDR3 loop spans 12 amino acids. V shed 4 bases and J shed 6 bases, with 11 bases lying between them. The CDR3 region has the DNA TGTGCCTGGATGGGTTTCAGGGATACGCAGTATTTT. As protein: CAWMGFRDTQYF.

The V and J genes are TRBV11-1 and TRBJ2-1; D is uncertain. CDR1 SGHAT and CDR2 FQDESV come from the germline V gene (reference sequence). The CDR3 extends over 13 amino acids. With 3 bases removed from V and 8 bases from J, the gap between germline ends came to 11 bases. The CDR3 DNA reads as TGTGCCAGCAGCTTGACGGGTAGGGATGAGCAGTTCTTC. Its translation is CASSLTGRDEQFF.

This sequence joins TRBV4-3 and TRBJ1-5, with TRBD1 as a possible D gene (6 bases). The CDR3 loop spans 15 amino acids. The germline gives CDR1 LGHNA, CDR2 YSLEER. V was pared by 4 bases and J by 7 bases, with 17 bases between. CDR3 DNA: TGCGCCAGCAGCCTGACCTGGGGGGGCGAACAGCCCCAGCATTTT. Its protein is CASSLTWGGEQPQHF.

The gene calls are TRBV27 and TRBJ2-5; D gene unclear. CDR3 length equals 14 residues. The germline V gene has CDR1 MNHEY and CDR2 SMNVEV (reference sequence). Trimming took 5 bases from V and 5 from J, leaving 15 bases between them. CDR3 in amino acids: CASSRTGRWETQYF. CDR3 DNA: TGTGCCAGCAGTAGGACCGGAAGGTGGGAGACCCAGTACTTC.

The genes are TRBV10-2 and TRBJ1-5, with D possibly being TRBD1 (5 bases). The CDR3 extends over 13 amino acids. Deletions cut 7 bases from V and 9 bases from J, with 16 bases between. CDR1 is WSHSY and CDR2 is SAAADI in the germline V gene. The CDR3 bases are TGCGCCAGCACCCCGGGGAGGGGCACGCCCCAGCATTTT. Residues: CASTPGRGTPQHF.

The V and J genes are TRBV19 and TRBJ1-5; 9 positions agree with TRBD1. In germline, CDR1 is LNHDA, CDR2 SQIVND (reference sequence). Unmatched junction bases numbered 5, after V lost 5 bases and J lost 3 bases. The length of the CDR3 is 15 residues. The CDR3 protein is CASSPTGGFNQPQHF. The CDR3 nucleotides read TGTGCCAGTAGTCCTACAGGGGGCTTCAATCAGCCCCAGCATTTT.

V is TRBV3-1 (or the pseudogene TRBV3-2) and J is TRBJ1-2; TRBD1 aligns across 7 bases. Germline lookup yields CDR1 LGHDT and CDR2 YNNKEL (reference sequence). The CDR3 is 15 residues long. V was clipped by 3 bases and J by 2 bases; unmatched bases: 6. The CDR3 protein is CASSHARTGNYGYTF. CDR3 nucleotide sequence: TGTGCCAGCAGCCATGCCCGGACAGGAAACTATGGCTACACCTTC.

This chain links TRBV6-5 with TRBJ1-1, with D maybe TRBD1 (6 bases). This CDR3 spans 13 amino acids. Germline V gene sequence: CDR1 MNHEY, CDR2 SVGAGI. Trimming pared 7 bases from V and 1 base from J, leaving 10 bases between. For the CDR3, the DNA is TGTGCCAGCATCTCAGGGGAGAACACTGAAGCTTTCTTT. It codes for CASISGENTEAFF.

The V and J genes are TRBV5-4 and TRBJ1-5, with D uncertain. CDR1 and CDR2 (germline): SGHNT, YYREEE (reference sequence). The CDR3 totals 13 residues. V gave up 4 bases and J gave up 3 bases, with 8 bases separating them. CDR3 nucleotides: TGTGCCAGCAGCCGGGAACTCAATCAGCCCCAGCATTTT. The encoded protein is CASSRELNQPQHF.

J is TRBJ1-1 and V is TRBV7-9; maybe TRBD1 (6 bases). The CDR3 spans 14 residues. CDR1 is SEHNR, CDR2 FQNEAQ, per germline (reference sequence). Trimming removed 1 base from V and 5 bases from J, with 11 bases in between. CDR3 coding DNA: TGTGCCAGCAGCTTAGGTACAGGGTGGACTGAAGCTTTCTTT. Its protein is CASSLGTGWTEAFF.